This TCR beta chain is drawn from a study of tumor and adjacent non-tumor tissue in lung cancer. Study context: The cohort had about a dozen adenocarcinoma, 2 squamous cell and 1 small cell patients. About 4.17 million productive TCRbeta reads were obtained per sample on average. Aged about 30 to 76 years, patients included fewer than 11 men and a handful of women with stage I to III disease.

Note on this clonotype: Its antigen is still unknown.

TCRbeta libraries were built with three rounds of nested PCR, modified from ARM-PCR. TCRdb independently ran MiXCR on the multiplex PCR reads; one entry per CDR3 protein. The profile shows 100,000 to 150,000 distinct CDR3 sequences, roughly 67% of them singletons. RNA was extracted from bulk tissue without any cell sorting. The study's findings and limits: TCR diversity was significantly greater in tumor than normal lung tissue.

The CDR3 is made up of 13 amino acids. V lost 1 base and J 13 bases, leaving 14 bases between the germline ends. Germline V gene sequence: CDR1 SGHAT, CDR2 FQNNGV. The TCR was taken from a man aged 25-45 years with non-small cell lung cancer. This chain connects TRBV11-2 to TRBJ2-1; D remains ambiguous. Sequenced input: lung tumor tissue. As DNA, the CDR3 is TGTGCCAGCAGCTTAGGAATTGCCAACGAACAGTTCTTC. It is translated as CASSLGIANEQFF.